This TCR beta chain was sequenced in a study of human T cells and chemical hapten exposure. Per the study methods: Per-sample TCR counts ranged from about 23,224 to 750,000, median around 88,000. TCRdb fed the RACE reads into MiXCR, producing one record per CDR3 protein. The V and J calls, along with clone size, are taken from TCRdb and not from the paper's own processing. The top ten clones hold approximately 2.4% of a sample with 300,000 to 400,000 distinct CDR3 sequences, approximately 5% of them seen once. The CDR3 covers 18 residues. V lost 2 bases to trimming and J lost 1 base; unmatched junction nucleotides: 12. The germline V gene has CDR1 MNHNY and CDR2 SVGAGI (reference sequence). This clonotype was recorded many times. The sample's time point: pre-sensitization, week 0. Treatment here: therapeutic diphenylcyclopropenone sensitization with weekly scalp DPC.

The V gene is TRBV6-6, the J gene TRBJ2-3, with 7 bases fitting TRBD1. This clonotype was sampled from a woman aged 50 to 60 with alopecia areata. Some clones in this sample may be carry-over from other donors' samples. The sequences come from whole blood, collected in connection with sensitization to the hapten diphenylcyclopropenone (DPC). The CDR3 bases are TGTGCCAGCAGTTACGCCCAGGGGAGAGGGGGCCGCACAGATACGCAGTATTTT. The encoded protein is CASSYAQGRGGRTDTQYF.